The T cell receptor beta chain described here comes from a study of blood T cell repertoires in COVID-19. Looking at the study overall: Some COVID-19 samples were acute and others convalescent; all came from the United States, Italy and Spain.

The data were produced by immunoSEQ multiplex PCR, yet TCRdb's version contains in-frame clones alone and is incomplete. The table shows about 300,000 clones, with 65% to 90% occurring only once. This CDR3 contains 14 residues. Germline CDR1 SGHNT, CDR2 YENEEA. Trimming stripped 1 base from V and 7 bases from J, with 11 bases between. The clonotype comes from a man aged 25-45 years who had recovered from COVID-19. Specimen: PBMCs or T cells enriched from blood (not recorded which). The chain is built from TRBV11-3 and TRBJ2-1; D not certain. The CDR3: CASSLGGSMNEQFF. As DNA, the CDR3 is TGTGCCAGCAGCTTAGGCGGTAGTATGAATGAGCAGTTCTTC. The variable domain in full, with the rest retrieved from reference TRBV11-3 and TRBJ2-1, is EAGVVQSPRYKIIEKKQPVAFWCNPISGHNTLYWYLQNLGQGPELLIRYENEEAVDDSQLPKDRFSAERLKGVDSTLKIQPAELGDSAVYLCASSLGGSMNEQFFGPGTRLTVL.